Here is one T cell receptor (beta chain) with its context. Antigen specificity is unknown. The data belong to a study of cytomegalovirus exposure and HLA in healthy donors. Study as a whole: The same platform was used for the 120 validation repertoires and the approximately 670 first-cohort repertoires, a later analysis reported. Study-wide results and caveats: Specificity for CMV antigens was confirmed in vitro for a few of the CMV-associated chains. In the 130 or so validation repertoires, about 94% of cluster scores exceeded 0, per a later analysis.

The donors were part of the 120-subject validation cohort, which stood apart from the approximately 670-subject first cohort. Measured with immunoSEQ multiplex PCR; TCRdb has only the in-frame clones, and not every one. The sample has under 100,000 clones; approximately 95% are singletons. Looked up from germline, CDR1 is MNHNS and CDR2 is SASEGT. This CDR3 contains 18 residues. V was shortened by 0 bases and J by 10 bases, with 24 bases between the two germline ends. The TCR sequence derives from a woman between 18 and 30 years old in good health and CMV-seronegative. J is TRBJ1-4 and V is TRBV6-1; D remains unclear. The sequenced sample was PBMCs. The CDR3 DNA sequence: TGTGCCAGCAGTGAAGCGCTGTCCGCGGTAATAATGAACGTAAAACTGTTTTTT. This encodes CASSEALSAVIMNVKLFF.